This T cell receptor beta chain appears in the sequencing data of a study of cytomegalovirus exposure and HLA in healthy donors. Study at large: Membership in the Caucasian-associated ancestry cluster was found for 81% of approximately 400 genotyped donors. Study-wide points: Equally common other TCR beta chains were less clonally expanded than HLA-associated ones, a later analysis found. Rates of TCR association differed by HLA locus in a later analysis, with DRB1 highest and HLA-C lowest.

Primers for the PCR totalled 60 Vbeta and 13 Jbeta. The table came from immunoSEQ multiplex PCR; TCRdb's copy has only in-frame clones and leaves some out. The data contain about 96,000 clones, about 70% of them seen just once; the ten biggest clones take up over 12%. On this clone itself: Its target is not known.

Germline V gene data show CDR1 as SGDLS and CDR2 as YYNGEE. The CDR3 runs 14 residues. Germline trimming cut 4 bases from V and 2 bases from J; bases unmatched to any gene: 6. This receptor was taken from a woman aged 70-85 years in good health and CMV-seropositive. The gene calls are TRBV9 and TRBJ2-7; the match to TRBD1 covers 7 bases. Sample: PBMCs. As DNA, the CDR3 is TGTGCCAGCAGCCCAGGGACAGTCCCCTACGAGCAGTACTTC. Translation gives CASSPGTVPYEQYF.